This entry describes one T cell receptor (beta chain). This sample is part of a study of blood T cell repertoires in COVID-19. The repertoire was sequenced with immunoSEQ multiplex PCR; TCRdb's copy has only in-frame clones and lacks some. Counted here are tens of thousands of clones, more than 75% occurring once; the ten biggest clones make up approximately 7%. Sequences were obtained from peripheral blood. This sequence originates from a man aged 55 to 70 with acute or convalescent COVID-19.

The CDR3 nucleotides are TGTGCCAGCAGCGTAGGAACAAGTGGGGCTCTCTATGGCTACACCTTC. The encoded protein is CASSVGTSGALYGYTF. This chain links TRBV9 with TRBJ1-2, with D possibly TRBD1 on 5 matching bases. V was pared by 0 bases and J by 4 bases, with 16 bases between. This CDR3 spans 16 amino acids. CDR1 and CDR2 from the germline V gene are SGDLS and YYNGEE.